This TCR beta chain came from a study of OX40 agonist ivuxolimab in advanced cancers. Overall study results and limits: The study did not work out the antigen specificity of the expanded peripheral T cells. Averaging showed that CD8+ T cells had more expanded clones than CD4+ did.

As concerns this clone: Its antigen is still unknown.

Sequencing was performed with immunoSEQ multiplex PCR; in TCRdb, only in-frame clones are kept and a portion is missing. The data contain around 67,000 clones, roughly 80% of them singletons. Sequencing used CD4+ or CD8+ T cells sorted from blood, obtained in a trial of the OX40 agonist ivuxolimab. The clonotype comes from an adult with an advanced solid tumor such as melanoma, head and neck, liver or kidney cancer.

CDR3 in amino acids: CASSQGGSNYGYTF. The CDR3 DNA is TGTGCCAGCAGTCAGGGAGGGTCTAACTATGGCTACACCTTC. This chain joins TRBV6-5 and TRBJ1-2, with D possibly being TRBD1 (5 bases). There are 14 residues in the CDR3. V lost 5 bases to trimming and J lost 0 bases, with 10 bases between them. Germline V gives CDR1 MNHEY, CDR2 SVGAGI.